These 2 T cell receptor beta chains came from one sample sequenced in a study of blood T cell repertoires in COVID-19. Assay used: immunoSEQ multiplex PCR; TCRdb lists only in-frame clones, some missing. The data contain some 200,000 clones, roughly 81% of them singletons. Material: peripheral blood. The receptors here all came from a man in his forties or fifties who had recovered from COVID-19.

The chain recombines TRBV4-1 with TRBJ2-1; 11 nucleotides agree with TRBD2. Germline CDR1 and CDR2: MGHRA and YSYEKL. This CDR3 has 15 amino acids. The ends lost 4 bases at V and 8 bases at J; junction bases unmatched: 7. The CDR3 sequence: CASSLLAGEQDEQFF. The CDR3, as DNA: TGCGCCAGCAGCCTACTAGCGGGAGAGCAGGATGAGCAGTTCTTC.

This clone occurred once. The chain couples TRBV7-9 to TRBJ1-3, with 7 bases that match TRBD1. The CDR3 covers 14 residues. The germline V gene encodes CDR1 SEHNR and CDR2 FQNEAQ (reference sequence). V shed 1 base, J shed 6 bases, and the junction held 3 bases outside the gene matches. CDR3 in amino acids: CASSLGQGVNTIYF. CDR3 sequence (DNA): TGTGCCAGCAGCTTAGGACAGGGAGTAAACACCATATATTTT. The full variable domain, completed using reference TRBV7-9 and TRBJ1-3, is DTGVSQNPRHKITKRGQNVTFRCDPISEHNRLYWYRQTLGQGPEFLTYFQNEAQLEKSRLLSDRFSAERPKGSFSTLEIQRTEQGDSAMYLCASSLGQGVNTIYFGEGSWLTVV.